A selection of T cell receptor beta chains follows, all from one sample in a study of regulatory T cells in long-lasting Graves disease. MiXCR, applied by TCRdb to the multiplex PCR reads, yields one record per CDR3 protein. The sample lists about 430,000 distinct CDR3 sequences; 21% were seen once. The sequences come from peripheral blood mononuclear cells (PBMCs), collected when the disease was refractory, from a patient treated with antithyroid drugs. Every receptor here comes from a female donor with Graves disease. Both conserved end residues are part of each CDR3. Fields, in order: clone size, CDR3 length, D gene, V gene, J gene, CDR3 DNA, CDR3 protein. The D gene is left open where the match is weak. The size entry is marked missing in some rows and otherwise reads once, few, many or a size class.

abundance: .; len: 16; d_gene: TRBD2; v_gene: TRBV20-1; j_gene: TRBJ2-5; CDR3nt: TGCAGTGCTGGCGAGCCGCGAGCGGGAGTAGGAGAGACCCAGTACTTC; CDR3aa: CSAGEPRAGVGETQYF
abundance: many; len: 15; d_gene: .; v_gene: TRBV15; j_gene: TRBJ2-7; CDR3nt: TGTGCCACCAGCAGAGAAAAAGGGAACTCCTACGAGCAGTACTTC; CDR3aa: CATSREKGNSYEQYF
abundance: many; len: 15; d_gene: TRBD1; v_gene: TRBV24-1; j_gene: TRBJ2-7; CDR3nt: TGTGCCACCAGTGAGGGGACAGGAGGTCCCTACGAGCAGTACTTC; CDR3aa: CATSEGTGGPYEQYF
abundance: many; len: 15; d_gene: TRBD1; v_gene: TRBV12-3/TRBV12-4; j_gene: TRBJ1-2; CDR3nt: TGTGCCAGCAGTCCCACCCGGACAGGGGCCTATGGCTACACCTTC; CDR3aa: CASSPTRTGAYGYTF
abundance: .; len: 14; d_gene: .; v_gene: TRBV30; j_gene: TRBJ1-2; CDR3nt: TGTGCCTGGAGTGTACTTGAGGGGACCTATGGCTACACCTTC; CDR3aa: CAWSVLEGTYGYTF
abundance: once; len: 13; d_gene: .; v_gene: TRBV5-6; j_gene: TRBJ1-2; CDR3nt: TGTGCCAGCAGCTCAAAGGACAACTATGGCTACACCTTC; CDR3aa: CASSSKDNYGYTF
abundance: many; len: 13; d_gene: .; v_gene: TRBV29-1; j_gene: TRBJ2-7; CDR3nt: TGCAGCGTTGTTCGGACGGACCGCTACGAGCAGTACTTC; CDR3aa: CSVVRTDRYEQYF
abundance: many; len: 15; d_gene: TRBD1; v_gene: TRBV2; j_gene: TRBJ1-6; CDR3nt: TGTGCCAGCACCCCCTGGGAGGGGGCGCGATCACCCCTCCACTTT; CDR3aa: CASTPWEGARSPLHF
abundance: many; len: 12; d_gene: .; v_gene: TRBV6-1; j_gene: TRBJ1-2; CDR3nt: TGTGCCAGCTCGGGGGGGCCAACCGGCTACACCTTC; CDR3aa: CASSGGPTGYTF
abundance: few; len: 16; d_gene: TRBD2; v_gene: TRBV6-5; j_gene: TRBJ2-3; CDR3nt: TGTGCCAGCAGTTACGCTACTAGCGGGAGAAGAGATACGCAGTATTTT; CDR3aa: CASSYATSGRRDTQYF
abundance: many; len: 15; d_gene: TRBD1; v_gene: TRBV2; j_gene: TRBJ2-2; CDR3nt: TGTGCCAGCAGCATAGACAGGGGGTACACCGGGGAGCTGTTTTTT; CDR3aa: CASSIDRGYTGELFF
abundance: .; len: 13; d_gene: .; v_gene: TRBV7-9; j_gene: TRBJ2-1; CDR3nt: TGTGCCAGCAGCTTAGAGCCCGCGTCTAGTCCGTTCTTC; CDR3aa: CASSLEPASSPFF
abundance: .; len: 14; d_gene: .; v_gene: TRBV27; j_gene: TRBJ1-1; CDR3nt: TGTGCCAGCAGTTTAATCCCGGGGAACACTGAAGCTTTCTTT; CDR3aa: CASSLIPGNTEAFF
abundance: many; len: 17; d_gene: TRBD2; v_gene: TRBV15; j_gene: TRBJ2-7; CDR3nt: TGTGCCACCAGCAGAGATATCCCGCTAGCGGGAATCTACGAGCAGTACTTC; CDR3aa: CATSRDIPLAGIYEQYF
abundance: many; len: 13; d_gene: .; v_gene: TRBV6-1; j_gene: TRBJ2-7; CDR3nt: TGTGCCAGCAGTCTCTACGAGGGATACGAGCAGTACTTC; CDR3aa: CASSLYEGYEQYF
abundance: .; len: 15; d_gene: .; v_gene: TRBV18; j_gene: TRBJ2-5; CDR3nt: TGTGCCAGCTCACCGAAGCCCCGGGCCGGGGAGACCCAGTACTTC; CDR3aa: CASSPKPRAGETQYF
abundance: many; len: 13; d_gene: .; v_gene: TRBV5-1; j_gene: TRBJ2-7; CDR3nt: TGCGCCAGCAGCACGGGAGACAGGTACGAGCAGTACTTC; CDR3aa: CASSTGDRYEQYF
abundance: many; len: 14; d_gene: .; v_gene: TRBV2; j_gene: TRBJ1-1; CDR3nt: TGTGCCAGCAGTGAGACAGAAGTAGACACTGAAGCTTTCTTT; CDR3aa: CASSETEVDTEAFF
abundance: .; len: 15; d_gene: .; v_gene: TRBV6-1; j_gene: TRBJ2-1; CDR3nt: TGTGCCAGCAGCCCCGGACGTCGAGAAGACAATGAGCAGCTCTTC; CDR3aa: CASSPGRREDNEQLF
abundance: few; len: 14; d_gene: .; v_gene: TRBV7-6; j_gene: TRBJ1-1; CDR3nt: TGTGCCAGCAGCTCCAAGTTCATGAACACTGAAGCTTTCTTT; CDR3aa: CASSSKFMNTEAFF
abundance: few; len: 14; d_gene: .; v_gene: TRBV7-7; j_gene: TRBJ2-7; CDR3nt: TGTGCTAGCAGCTTAGCGGAGGGATCCTACGAGCAGTACTTC; CDR3aa: CASSLAEGSYEQYF
abundance: many; len: 13; d_gene: .; v_gene: TRBV15; j_gene: TRBJ1-6; CDR3nt: TGTGCCGCCCAGGAGGACTCCAATTCACCCCTCCACTTT; CDR3aa: CAAQEDSNSPLHF
abundance: many; len: 14; d_gene: .; v_gene: TRBV28; j_gene: TRBJ2-7; CDR3nt: TGTGCCAGCAGTTCCGACAGGATTAACTACGAGCAGTACTTC; CDR3aa: CASSSDRINYEQYF
abundance: few; len: 13; d_gene: .; v_gene: TRBV19; j_gene: TRBJ2-7; CDR3nt: TGTGCCAGTAGTACGCGGACAGACCACGAGCAGTACTTC; CDR3aa: CASSTRTDHEQYF
abundance: many; len: 11; d_gene: .; v_gene: TRBV29-1; j_gene: TRBJ1-1; CDR3nt: TGCAGCGTTGAGGGGTACACTGAAGCTTTCTTT; CDR3aa: CSVEGYTEAFF